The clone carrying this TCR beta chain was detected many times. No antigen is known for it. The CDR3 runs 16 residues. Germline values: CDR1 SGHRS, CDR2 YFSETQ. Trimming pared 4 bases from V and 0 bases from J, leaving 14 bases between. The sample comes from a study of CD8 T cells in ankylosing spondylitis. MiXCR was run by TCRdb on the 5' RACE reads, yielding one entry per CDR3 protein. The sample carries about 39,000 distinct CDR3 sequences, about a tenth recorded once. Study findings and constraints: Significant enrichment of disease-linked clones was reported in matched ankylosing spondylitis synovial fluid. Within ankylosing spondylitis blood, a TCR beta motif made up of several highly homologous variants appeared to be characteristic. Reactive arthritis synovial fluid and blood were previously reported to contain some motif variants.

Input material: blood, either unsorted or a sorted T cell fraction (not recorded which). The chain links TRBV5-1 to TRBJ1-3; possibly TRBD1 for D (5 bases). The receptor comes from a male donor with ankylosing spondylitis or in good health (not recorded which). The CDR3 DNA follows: TGCGCCAGCAGCACCACCGGGACGCACTCTGGAAACACCATATATTTT. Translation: CASSTTGTHSGNTIYF.